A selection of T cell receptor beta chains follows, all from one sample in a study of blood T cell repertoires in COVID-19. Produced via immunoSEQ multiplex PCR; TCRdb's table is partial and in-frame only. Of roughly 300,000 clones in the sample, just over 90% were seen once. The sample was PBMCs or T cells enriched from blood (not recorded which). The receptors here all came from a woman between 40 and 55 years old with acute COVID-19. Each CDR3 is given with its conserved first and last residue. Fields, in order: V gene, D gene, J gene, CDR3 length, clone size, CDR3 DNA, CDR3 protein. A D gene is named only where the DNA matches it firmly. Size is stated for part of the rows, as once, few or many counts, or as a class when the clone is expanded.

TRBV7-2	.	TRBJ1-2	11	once	TGTGCCAGCAGCCTCCCGCAGGGCTACACCTTC	CASSLPQGYTF
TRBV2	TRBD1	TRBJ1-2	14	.	TGTGCCAGCCACGGGACAGGGGGCAGCTATGGCTACACCTTC	CASHGTGGSYGYTF
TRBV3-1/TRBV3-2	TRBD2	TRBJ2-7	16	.	TGTGCCAGCAGCCAGATGGCTAGCGGGGGGAAGTACGAGCAGTACTTC	CASSQMASGGKYEQYF
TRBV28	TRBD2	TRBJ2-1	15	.	TGTGCCAGCAGTCTAGGACTAGGCTCCTACAATGAGCAGTTCTTC	CASSLGLGSYNEQFF
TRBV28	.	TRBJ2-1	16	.	TGTGCCAGCAGTCCCCCTCCGGGGATCCTCAAAAATGAGCAGTTCTTC	CASSPPPGILKNEQFF
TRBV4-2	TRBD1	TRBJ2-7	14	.	TGTGCCAGCAGCCAAGAGACAGGGCAGAACGAGCAGTACTTC	CASSQETGQNEQYF
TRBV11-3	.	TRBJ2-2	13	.	TGTGCCAGCAGCTTGGGCCCGGGGGGGGAGCTGTTTTTT	CASSLGPGGELFF
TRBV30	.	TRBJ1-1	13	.	TGTGCCTGGAGTGTCCAGGCTAACACTGAAGCTTTCTTT	CAWSVQANTEAFF
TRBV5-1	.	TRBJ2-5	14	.	TGCGCCAGCAGCTTCCGCGGAGGACAAGAGACCCAGTACTTC	CASSFRGGQETQYF
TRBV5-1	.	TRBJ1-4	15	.	TGCGCCAGCAGCCCGGGTGGGGGCACTAATGAAAAACTGTTTTTT	CASSPGGGTNEKLFF
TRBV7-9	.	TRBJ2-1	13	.	TGTGCCAGCAGCTTAGGGGCAGGTAATGAGCAGTTCTTC	CASSLGAGNEQFF
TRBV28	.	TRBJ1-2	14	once	TGTGCCAGCAGTTTAGTAAAGGGGGTTCATGGCTACACCTTC	CASSLVKGVHGYTF
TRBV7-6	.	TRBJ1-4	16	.	TGTGCCAGCAGCTTATCTCTGGGGGAGGGTGAGGAAAAACTGTTTTTT	CASSLSLGEGEEKLFF
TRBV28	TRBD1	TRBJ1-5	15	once	TGTGCCAGCAGGTCCGGGACAGGGACATTTCAGCCCCAGCATTTT	CASRSGTGTFQPQHF
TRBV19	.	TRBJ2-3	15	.	TGTGCCAGTAGTGAGCCTGAAGGAGAGTTCAATACGCAGTATTTT	CASSEPEGEFNTQYF
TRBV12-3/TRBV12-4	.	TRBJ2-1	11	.	TGTGCCAGCAGTTTATCCGGTGAGCAGTTCTTC	CASSLSGEQFF
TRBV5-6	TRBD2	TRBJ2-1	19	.	TGTGCCAGCAGCCCGGAGGGATCTAGCGGGTCCCTACCCTACAATGAGCAGTTCTTC	CASSPEGSSGSLPYNEQFF
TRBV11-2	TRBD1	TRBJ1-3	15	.	TGTGCCAGCAGAACCACAGGGGGTAATGGAAACACCATATATTTT	CASRTTGGNGNTIYF
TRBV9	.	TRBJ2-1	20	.	TGTGCCAGCAGCGCCACCCCGGGACCTGGAGGGCTAGCCAGTTACAATGAGCAGTTCTTC	CASSATPGPGGLASYNEQFF
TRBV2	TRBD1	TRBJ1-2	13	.	TGTGCCAGCAGTTACACAGGGGAGTCTGGCTACACCTTC	CASSYTGESGYTF
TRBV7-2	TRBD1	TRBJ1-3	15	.	TGTGCCAGCAGCCCAGGACAGGGGCTAGGAAACACCATATATTTT	CASSPGQGLGNTIYF
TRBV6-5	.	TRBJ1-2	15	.	TGTGCCAGCAGTTACTCCCCCCAGAAAAACTATGGCTACACCTTC	CASSYSPQKNYGYTF
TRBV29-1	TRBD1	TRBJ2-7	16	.	TGCAGCGTTACGGGGACAGGGCGATCGGGTTCCTACGAGCAGTACTTC	CSVTGTGRSGSYEQYF
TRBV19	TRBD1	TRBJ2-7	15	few	TGTGCCAGTACCACCACAGGGACAGAGTCCTACGAGCAGTACTTC	CASTTTGTESYEQYF
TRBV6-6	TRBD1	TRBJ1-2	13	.	TGTGCCAGCAGCCCGGGACAGGGGCATGGCTACACCTTC	CASSPGQGHGYTF
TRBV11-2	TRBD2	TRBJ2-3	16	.	TGTGCCAGCAGCCCTGGGACTACCTTTAGCACAGATACGCAGTATTTT	CASSPGTTFSTDTQYF
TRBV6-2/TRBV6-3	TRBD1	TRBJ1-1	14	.	TGTGCCAGCAGCCCGACAGGGATGAACACTGAAGCTTTCTTT	CASSPTGMNTEAFF
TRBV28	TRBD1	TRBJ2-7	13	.	TGTGCCAGCAGGGCAGGGGGCTCCTACGAGCAGTACTTC	CASRAGGSYEQYF
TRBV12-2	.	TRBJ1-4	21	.	TGTGCAAGTCGCTTATCGAGGGGAGGGTGCGTGAAAAGGGACCGCAATGAAAAACTGTTTTTT	CASRLSRGGCVKRDRNEKLFF
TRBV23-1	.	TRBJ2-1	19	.	TGCGCCAGCAGTCCCTACCGGATTTTTGGCCTAGGTTCCTACAATGAGCAGTTCTTC	CASSPYRIFGLGSYNEQFF
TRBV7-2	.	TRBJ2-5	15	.	TGTGCCAGCAGCCCGCAAACAGGGTTCCAAGAGACCCAGTACTTC	CASSPQTGFQETQYF
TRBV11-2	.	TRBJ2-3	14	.	TGTGCCAGCAGCCCGGGACACTCCGCAGATACGCAGTATTTT	CASSPGHSADTQYF
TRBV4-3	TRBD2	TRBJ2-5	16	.	TGCGCCAGCAGCCGAATGAGCGGGAGCTCCCAAGAGACCCAGTACTTC	CASSRMSGSSQETQYF
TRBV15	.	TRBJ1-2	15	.	TGTGCCACCAGCAGAGATCTCGGGGGGCGCGTTGGCTACACCTTC	CATSRDLGGRVGYTF
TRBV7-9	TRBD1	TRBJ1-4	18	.	TGTGCCAGCAGCACCGGGACAGTCCTCCGAGCAACTAATGAAAAACTGTTTTTT	CASSTGTVLRATNEKLFF
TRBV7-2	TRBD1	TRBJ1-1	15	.	TGTGCCAGCAGCATCCGGACAGGGCCGAACACTGAAGCTTTCTTT	CASSIRTGPNTEAFF
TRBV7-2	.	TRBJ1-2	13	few	TGTGCCAGCAGCTCACAGGTTAACTATGGCTACACCTTC	CASSSQVNYGYTF
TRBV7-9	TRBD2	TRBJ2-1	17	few	TGTGCCAGCAGCCTCCTTGGCGGGGGTAAGGCCTACAATGAGCAGTTCTTC	CASSLLGGGKAYNEQFF
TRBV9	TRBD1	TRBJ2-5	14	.	TGTGCCAGCAGCCAACAGGGGGTGAAAGAGACCCAGTACTTC	CASSQQGVKETQYF
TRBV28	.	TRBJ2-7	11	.	TGTGCCAGCAGTTTTGGCCACGAGCAGTACTTC	CASSFGHEQYF
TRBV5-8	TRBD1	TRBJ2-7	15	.	TGTGCCAGCAGCCATCAAAACAGGGGACCCTACGAGCAGTACTTC	CASSHQNRGPYEQYF
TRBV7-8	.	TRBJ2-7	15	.	TGTGCCAGCAGCCCGAACAGGGCCGGCTCCTACGAGCAGTACTTC	CASSPNRAGSYEQYF
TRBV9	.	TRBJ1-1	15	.	TGTGCCAGCAGCGTAGGGCCTTTCTCCAACACTGAAGCTTTCTTT	CASSVGPFSNTEAFF
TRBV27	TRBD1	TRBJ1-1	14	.	TGTGCCAGCAGTTTAACAGGGGGCGTTGGTGAAGCTTTCTTT	CASSLTGGVGEAFF
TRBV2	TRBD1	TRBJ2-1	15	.	TGTGCCAGCACCCAGGACAGGGCATTTGGAGATGAGCAGTTCTTC	CASTQDRAFGDEQFF
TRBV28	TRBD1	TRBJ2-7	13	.	TGTGCCAGCAGTTCACCCGACAGGGTTGGGCAGTACTTC	CASSSPDRVGQYF
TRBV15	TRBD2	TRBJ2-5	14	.	TGTGCCACCAGCAGAGGTCTAGCGGGAGAGACCCAGTACTTC	CATSRGLAGETQYF
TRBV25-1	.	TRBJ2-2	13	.	TGTGCCTGCGGGACGGCGAACACCGGGGAGCTGTTTTTT	CACGTANTGELFF
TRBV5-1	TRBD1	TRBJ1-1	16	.	TGCGCCAGCAGCTCCCGACAGGGGGCCGTTTACACTGAAGCTTTCTTT	CASSSRQGAVYTEAFF
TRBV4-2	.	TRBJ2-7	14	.	TGTGCCAGCAGCCAAGGCTTACTCCCCTACGAGCAGTACTTC	CASSQGLLPYEQYF
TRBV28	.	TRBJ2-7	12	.	TGTGCCAGCAGGTATGCGGCGGGGCGCCAGCGGTTC	CASRYAAGRQRF
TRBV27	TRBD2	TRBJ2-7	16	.	TGTGCCAGCAGTTTACCCCCGGGACTAGCGGGGGTAGAGCAGTACTTC	CASSLPPGLAGVEQYF